Listed below are T cell receptor beta chains from one sample, sequenced in a study of blood T cell repertoires in COVID-19. Sequenced by immunoSEQ multiplex PCR; TCRdb stores in-frame clones only, minus some. This table holds under 250,000 clones, roughly 80% found once. The sample consisted of PBMCs or T cells enriched from blood (not recorded which). The receptors originated from a woman aged 40 to 55 with acute COVID-19. CDR3s include the opening cysteine and the closing phenylalanine or tryptophan. D genes are given only for firm matches. Rows may omit the clone size; those that give it use once, few, many or a size class.

j_gene	d_gene	abundance	v_gene	CDR3aa	CDR3nt
TRBJ1-5	-	-	TRBV2	CASNHRVGNQPQHF	TGTGCCAGCAATCACAGGGTTGGCAATCAGCCCCAGCATTTT
TRBJ1-3	-	-	TRBV7-2	CASSRGEGSGNTIYF	TGTGCCAGCAGCCGGGGTGAGGGTTCTGGAAACACCATATATTTT
TRBJ2-1	TRBD2	-	TRBV3-1/TRBV3-2	CASSQGDLAGAWDEQFF	TGTGCCAGCAGCCAGGGAGATCTAGCGGGAGCCTGGGATGAGCAGTTCTTC
TRBJ2-3	-	-	TRBV19	CASSPRGTDTQYF	TGTGCCAGTAGTCCCAGGGGCACAGATACGCAGTATTTT
TRBJ1-2	-	-	TRBV18	CASSPETGPEEGYTF	TGTGCCAGCTCACCAGAAACAGGACCCGAGGAAGGCTACACCTTC
TRBJ2-3	TRBD2	-	TRBV29-1	CSVETSESPLVGTDTQYF	TGCAGCGTTGAAACTAGCGAGTCTCCCCTGGTTGGCACAGATACGCAGTATTTT
TRBJ1-5	-	-	TRBV28	CASSLAVSNQPQHF	TGTGCCAGCAGTTTGGCCGTTAGCAATCAGCCCCAGCATTTT
TRBJ2-1	TRBD1	-	TRBV7-9	CASSLTGGRYNEQFF	TGTGCCAGCAGCCTCACAGGGGGACGATACAATGAGCAGTTCTTC
TRBJ1-6	TRBD1	-	TRBV2	CASSVGATGFGSPLHF	TGTGCCAGCAGTGTGGGGGCGACAGGGTTTGGTTCACCCCTCCACTTT
TRBJ1-2	-	-	TRBV5-4	CASSLAGVFNYGYTF	TGTGCCAGCAGCTTGGCCGGAGTTTTTAACTATGGCTACACCTTC
TRBJ2-7	-	-	TRBV5-1	CASSSREFTNEQYF	TGCGCCAGCAGCTCGAGGGAATTCACTAACGAGCAGTACTTC
TRBJ2-2	TRBD1	-	TRBV5-1	CASSSGQGGTGELFF	TGCGCCAGCAGCTCGGGACAGGGAGGCACCGGGGAGCTGTTTTTT
TRBJ1-4	-	-	TRBV19	CASSPRQVEEKLFF	TGTGCCAGTAGTCCGAGACAGGTTGAGGAAAAACTGTTTTTT
TRBJ2-3	-	-	TRBV7-3	CASSPGLGWADTQYF	TGTGCCAGCAGTCCAGGACTCGGCTGGGCAGATACGCAGTATTTT
TRBJ1-5	-	-	TRBV19	CASSRGLGHQPQHF	TGTGCCAGTAGCAGGGGTCTAGGACATCAGCCCCAGCATTTT
TRBJ2-1	-	-	TRBV3-1/TRBV3-2	CASSQASAGYNEQFF	TGTGCCAGCAGCCAAGCTAGCGCGGGGTACAATGAGCAGTTCTTC
TRBJ2-3	TRBD2	-	TRBV10-3	CAIRQGLAGGITDTQYF	TGTGCCATCAGACAGGGACTAGCGGGGGGGATCACAGATACGCAGTATTTT
TRBJ2-3	TRBD2	-	TRBV28	CASSPLREGADTQYF	TGTGCCAGCAGCCCATTGCGGGAGGGTGCAGATACGCAGTATTTT
TRBJ1-5	-	-	TRBV19	CASSSQGGPQHF	TGTGCCAGTAGTTCCCAAGGGGGGCCCCAGCATTTT
TRBJ1-1	TRBD1	-	TRBV10-3	CAIGQGNTEAFF	TGTGCCATCGGACAGGGGAACACTGAAGCTTTCTTT
TRBJ1-1	TRBD1	-	TRBV10-2	CASRQGPNTEAFF	TGCGCCAGCAGACAGGGGCCGAACACTGAAGCTTTCTTT
TRBJ2-5	-	-	TRBV18	CASSPKPTEETQYF	TGTGCCAGCTCACCAAAGCCGACAGAAGAGACCCAGTACTTC
TRBJ2-3	TRBD1	-	TRBV6-5	CASSFSQGTGTAQYF	TGTGCCAGCAGTTTTTCACAGGGGACCGGGACGGCGCAGTATTTT
TRBJ2-1	-	-	TRBV20-1	CSAPDRYEQFF	TGCAGTGCTCCCGATCGGTATGAGCAGTTCTTC
TRBJ2-7	TRBD2	-	TRBV19	CASSMAGVVYEQYF	TGTGCCAGTAGTATGGCGGGAGTCGTTTACGAGCAGTACTTC
TRBJ1-2	-	-	TRBV3-1/TRBV3-2	CASSHRTLIYGYTF	TGTGCCAGCAGCCACAGGACACTTATCTATGGCTACACCTTC
TRBJ1-5	TRBD1	many	TRBV19	CASSGQGHSNQPQHF	TGTGCCAGTAGTGGACAGGGGCATAGCAATCAGCCCCAGCATTTT
TRBJ1-6	-	-	TRBV7-2	CASSFRDSYNSPLHF	TGTGCCAGCAGCTTCAGGGACTCCTATAATTCACCCCTCCACTTT
TRBJ2-1	TRBD1	-	TRBV29-1	CSVEEQGARGNEQFF	TGCAGCGTTGAAGAACAGGGGGCGCGAGGGAATGAGCAGTTCTTC
TRBJ2-5	TRBD1	once	TRBV4-1	CASSPTTGAETQYF	TGCGCCAGCAGCCCCACGACAGGGGCAGAGACCCAGTACTTC
TRBJ1-5	TRBD1	-	TRBV14	CASSQEWAGGGQPQHF	TGTGCCAGCAGCCAAGAATGGGCAGGGGGCGGTCAGCCCCAGCATTTT
TRBJ1-1	TRBD1	-	TRBV5-1	CASSLETGRAFF	TGCGCCAGCAGCTTGGAGACAGGGAGAGCTTTCTTT
TRBJ1-6	-	-	TRBV25-1	CASNEPNSPLHF	TGTGCCAGCAACGAGCCCAATTCACCCCTCCACTTT
TRBJ2-7	TRBD2	-	TRBV14	CASSQLTSGSYEQYF	TGTGCCAGCAGCCAACTGACTAGCGGTTCCTACGAGCAGTACTTC
TRBJ2-7	TRBD1	-	TRBV6-2/TRBV6-3	CASSYGTGKTYEQYF	TGTGCCAGCAGTTACGGGACAGGGAAGACCTACGAGCAGTACTTC
TRBJ2-3	-	-	TRBV6-5	CASSPVHDTQYF	TGTGCCAGCAGTCCCGTACATGATACGCAGTATTTT
TRBJ1-1	TRBD1	few	TRBV28	CASSLSPGGTEAFF	TGTGCCAGCAGTTTATCCCCAGGGGGCACTGAAGCTTTCTTT
TRBJ2-1	-	-	TRBV5-4	CASSLTASRSEQFF	TGTGCCAGCAGCTTGACGGCTAGCCGGAGTGAGCAGTTCTTC
TRBJ2-3	-	-	TRBV5-8	CASSSLGGGSSDTQYF	TGTGCCAGCAGCTCATTAGGAGGAGGAAGTTCAGATACGCAGTATTTT
TRBJ2-3	-	once	TRBV5-8	CASRRTNAQEQYF	TGTGCCAGCAGGAGGACTAACGCTCAAGAGCAGTATTTT
TRBJ1-6	-	-	TRBV5-1	CASTRIPGSPLHF	TGCGCCAGCACCCGTATCCCGGGTTCACCCCTCCACTTT
TRBJ2-7	TRBD2	-	TRBV7-9	CASSVLAGVIGYEQYF	TGTGCCAGCAGCGTACTAGCGGGAGTTATTGGCTACGAGCAGTACTTC
TRBJ2-5	TRBD2	-	TRBV7-6	CASSHRLAGETQYF	TGTGCCAGCAGCCACCGACTAGCCGGAGAGACCCAGTACTTC
TRBJ2-5	-	-	TRBV11-2	CASGFPGTQYF	TGTGCCAGCGGCTTCCCCGGGACCCAGTACTTC
TRBJ1-2	TRBD1	-	TRBV7-9	CASTEAGTGRFYGYTF	TGTGCCAGCACCGAAGCCGGGACAGGACGTTTTTATGGCTACACCTTC
TRBJ1-2	TRBD1	once	TRBV4-1	CASSHYSDRAGYTF	TGCGCCAGCAGCCATTACTCCGACAGGGCCGGCTACACCTTC
TRBJ2-7	TRBD2	-	TRBV7-6	CASSSTTSGASYEQYF	TGTGCCAGCAGCTCGACGACTAGCGGGGCCTCCTACGAGCAGTACTTC
TRBJ1-4	-	-	TRBV5-1	CASSSTPGRVDEKLFF	TGCGCCAGCAGCTCTACCCCAGGGAGGGTCGATGAAAAACTGTTTTTT
TRBJ1-1	-	-	TRBV7-9	CASSTSGENTEAFF	TGTGCCAGCAGCACCTCCGGGGAGAACACTGAAGCTTTCTTT
TRBJ1-5	-	-	TRBV12-3/TRBV12-4	CASSLTETGPYHF	TGTGCCAGCAGTTTAACCGAGACAGGACCATACCATTTT
TRBJ2-1	TRBD2	-	TRBV3-1/TRBV3-2	CASSQVSGTSAIPNEQFF	TGTGCCAGCAGCCAAGTTTCCGGGACTAGCGCGATCCCCAATGAGCAGTTCTTC
TRBJ2-3	-	-	TRBV5-4	CASSLSWGVTDTQYF	TGTGCCAGCAGCTTGTCGTGGGGGGTCACAGATACGCAGTATTTT
TRBJ1-6	TRBD1	-	TRBV28	CASSSNIQGASSAPLHF	TGTGCCAGCAGTTCAAATATACAGGGGGCGTCTAGTGCACCCCTCCACTTT
TRBJ1-3	TRBD1	once	TRBV19	CASQTGGSGNTIYF	TGTGCCAGCCAGACAGGGGGCTCTGGAAACACCATATATTTT